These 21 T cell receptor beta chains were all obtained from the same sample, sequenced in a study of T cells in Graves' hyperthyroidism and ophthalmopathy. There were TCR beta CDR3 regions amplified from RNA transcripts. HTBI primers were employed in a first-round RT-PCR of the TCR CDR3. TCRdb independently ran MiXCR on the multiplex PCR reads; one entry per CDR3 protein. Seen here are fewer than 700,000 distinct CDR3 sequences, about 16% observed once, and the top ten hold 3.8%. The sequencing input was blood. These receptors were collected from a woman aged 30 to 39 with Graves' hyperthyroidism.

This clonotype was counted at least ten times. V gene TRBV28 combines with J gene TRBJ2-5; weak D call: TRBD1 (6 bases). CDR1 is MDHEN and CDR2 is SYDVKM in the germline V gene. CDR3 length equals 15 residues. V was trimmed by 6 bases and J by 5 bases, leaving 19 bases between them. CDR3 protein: CASSHGQTPGETQYF. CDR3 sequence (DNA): TGTGCCAGCAGCCACGGACAGACCCCAGGGGAGACCCAGTACTTC.

DNA of the CDR3: TGTGCCAGCAGCCGGACAGGGGGTCGTCAGCCCCAGCATTTT. This encodes CASSRTGGRQPQHF. This sequence joins TRBV2 and TRBJ1-5; the match to TRBD1 covers 10 bases. The germline CDR1 and CDR2 sequences are SNHLY and FYNNEI. This CDR3 comprises 14 residues. V shed 6 bases, J shed 6 bases, and the junction held 5 bases outside the gene matches.

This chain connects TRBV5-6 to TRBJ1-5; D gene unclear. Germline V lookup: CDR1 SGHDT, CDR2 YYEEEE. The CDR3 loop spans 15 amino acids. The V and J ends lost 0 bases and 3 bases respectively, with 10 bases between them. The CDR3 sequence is CASSLASLYNQPQHF. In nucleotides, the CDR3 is TGTGCCAGCAGCTTGGCCTCCCTGTACAATCAGCCCCAGCATTTT. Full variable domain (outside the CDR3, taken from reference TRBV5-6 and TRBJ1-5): DAGVTQSPTHLIKTRGQQVTLRCSPKSGHDTVSWYQQALGQGPQFIFQYYEEEERQRGNFPDRFSGHQFPNYSSELNVNALLLGDSALYLCASSLASLYNQPQHFGDGTRLSIL.

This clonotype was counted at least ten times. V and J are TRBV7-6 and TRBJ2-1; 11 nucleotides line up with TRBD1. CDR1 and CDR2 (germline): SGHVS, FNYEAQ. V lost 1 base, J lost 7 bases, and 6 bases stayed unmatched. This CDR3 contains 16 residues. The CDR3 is CASSLGAGQGGNEQFF. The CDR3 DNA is TGTGCCAGCAGCTTAGGAGCGGGACAGGGGGGGAATGAGCAGTTCTTC.

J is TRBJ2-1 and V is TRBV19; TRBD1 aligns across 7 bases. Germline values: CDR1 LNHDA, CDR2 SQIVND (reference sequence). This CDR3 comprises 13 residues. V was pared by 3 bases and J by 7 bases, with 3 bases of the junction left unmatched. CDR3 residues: CASSIGQVNEQFF. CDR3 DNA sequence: TGTGCCAGTAGTATTGGACAGGTGAATGAGCAGTTCTTC. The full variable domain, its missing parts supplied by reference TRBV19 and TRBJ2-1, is DGGITQSPKYLFRKEGQNVTLSCEQNLNHDAMYWYRQDPGQGLRLIYYSQIVNDFQKGDIAEGYSVSREKKESFPLTVTSAQKNPTAFYLCASSIGQVNEQFFGPGTRLTVL.

CDR3 residues: CASSLSDFYTGELFF. The CDR3 nucleotides read TGTGCCAGCAGCCTGTCGGACTTTTACACCGGGGAGCTGTTTTTT. The chain is built from TRBV3-1 and TRBJ2-2; possibly TRBD2 for D (5 bases). The ends were cut back, 4 bases at V and 3 bases at J, with 12 bases in the middle. This CDR3 is 15 amino acids long. The germline gives CDR1 LGHDT, CDR2 YNNKEL (reference sequence).

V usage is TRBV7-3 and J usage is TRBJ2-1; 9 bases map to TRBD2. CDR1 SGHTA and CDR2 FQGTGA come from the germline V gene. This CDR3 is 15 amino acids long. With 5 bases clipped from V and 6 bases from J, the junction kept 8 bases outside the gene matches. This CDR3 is CASSPTASGINEQFF. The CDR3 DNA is TGTGCCAGCAGCCCAACGGCTAGCGGGATCAATGAGCAGTTCTTC.

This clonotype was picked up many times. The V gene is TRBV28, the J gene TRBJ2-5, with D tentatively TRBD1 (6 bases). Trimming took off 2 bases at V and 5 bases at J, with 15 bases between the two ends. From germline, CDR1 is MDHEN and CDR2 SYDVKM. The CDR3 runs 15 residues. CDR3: CASSLIPGVGETQYF. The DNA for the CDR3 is TGTGCCAGCAGTTTAATTCCAGGGGTAGGCGAGACCCAGTACTTC.

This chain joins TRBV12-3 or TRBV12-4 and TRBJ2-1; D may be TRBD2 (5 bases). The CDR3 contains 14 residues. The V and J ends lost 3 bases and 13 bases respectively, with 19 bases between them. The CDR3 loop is CASSFRLVGENQFF. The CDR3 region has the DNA TGTGCCAGCAGTTTTCGATTGGTCGGGGAGAATCAGTTCTTC.

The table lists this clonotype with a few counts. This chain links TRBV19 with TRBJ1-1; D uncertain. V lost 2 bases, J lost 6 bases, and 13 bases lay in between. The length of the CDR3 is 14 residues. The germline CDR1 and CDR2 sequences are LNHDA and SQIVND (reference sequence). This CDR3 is CASSIFGLHPEAFF. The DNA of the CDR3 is TGTGCCAGTAGTATATTTGGACTGCACCCTGAAGCTTTCTTT.

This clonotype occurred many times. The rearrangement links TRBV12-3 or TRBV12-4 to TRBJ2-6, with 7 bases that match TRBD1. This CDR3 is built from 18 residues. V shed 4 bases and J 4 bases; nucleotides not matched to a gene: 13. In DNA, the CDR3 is TGTGCCAGCAGTTCGGACAGGCCAACTCTGGGAGGGGCCAACGTCCTGACTTTC. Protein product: CASSSDRPTLGGANVLTF.

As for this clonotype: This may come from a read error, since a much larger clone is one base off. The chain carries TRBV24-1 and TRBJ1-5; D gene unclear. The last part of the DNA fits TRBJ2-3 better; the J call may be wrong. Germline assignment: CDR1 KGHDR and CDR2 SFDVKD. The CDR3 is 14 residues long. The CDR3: CATSDLFSNQPQYF. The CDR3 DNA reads TGTGCCACCAGTGATTTGTTCAGCAATCAGCCCCAGTATTTT.

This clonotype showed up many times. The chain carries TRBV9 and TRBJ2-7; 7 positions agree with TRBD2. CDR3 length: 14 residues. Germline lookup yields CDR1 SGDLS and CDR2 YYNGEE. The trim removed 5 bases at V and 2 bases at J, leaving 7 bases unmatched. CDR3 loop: CASSVGLAAYEQYF. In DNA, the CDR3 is TGTGCCAGCAGTGTGGGTCTAGCGGCCTACGAGCAGTACTTC.

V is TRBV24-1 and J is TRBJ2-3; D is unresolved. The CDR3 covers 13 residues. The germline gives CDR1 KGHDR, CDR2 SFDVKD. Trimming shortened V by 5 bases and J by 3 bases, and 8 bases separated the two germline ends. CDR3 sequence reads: CATSGFETDTQYF. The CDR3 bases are TGTGCCACCAGTGGTTTCGAGACAGATACGCAGTATTTT.

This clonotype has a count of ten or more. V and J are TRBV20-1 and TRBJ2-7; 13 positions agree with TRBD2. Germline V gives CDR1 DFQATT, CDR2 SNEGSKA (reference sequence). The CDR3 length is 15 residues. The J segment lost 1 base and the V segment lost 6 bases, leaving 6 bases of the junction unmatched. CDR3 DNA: TGCAGTGCCAGTGGACTAGCGGGAGAATCCTACGAGCAGTACTTC. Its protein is CSASGLAGESYEQYF.

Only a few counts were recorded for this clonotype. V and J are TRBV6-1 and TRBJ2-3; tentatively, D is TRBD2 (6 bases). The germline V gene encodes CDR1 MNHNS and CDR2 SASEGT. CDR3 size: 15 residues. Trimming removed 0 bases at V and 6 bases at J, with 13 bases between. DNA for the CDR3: TGTGCCAGCAGTGAAGCGGCGGAGGAGGGTGATACGCAGTATTTT. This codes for CASSEAAEEGDTQYF.

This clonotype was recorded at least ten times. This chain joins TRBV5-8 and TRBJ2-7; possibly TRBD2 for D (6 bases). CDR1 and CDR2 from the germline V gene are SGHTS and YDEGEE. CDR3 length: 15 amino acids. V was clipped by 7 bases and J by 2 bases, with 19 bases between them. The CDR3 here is CASSLSGGAAYEQYF. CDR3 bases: TGTGCCAGCTCCCTCTCGGGCGGGGCGGCCTACGAGCAGTACTTC.

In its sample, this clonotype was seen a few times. CDR3 in DNA: TGCAGTGCTAGTCGACTAGCGGAGAACATTCAGTACTTC. Translation: CSASRLAENIQYF. The gene calls are TRBV20-1 and TRBJ2-4; TRBD2 matches at 9 bases. The V gene end was trimmed by 3 bases and the J gene end by 7 bases; junction bases not matched to a gene: 4. The CDR3 loop spans 13 amino acids. The germline V gene has CDR1 DFQATT and CDR2 SNEGSKA (reference sequence).

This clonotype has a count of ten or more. CDR3 amino acids: CASSFKVGWSTEAFF. The CDR3 coding sequence is TGTGCCAGCAGTTTCAAGGTAGGGTGGAGCACTGAAGCTTTCTTT. The V and J genes are TRBV28 and TRBJ1-1; D not certain. The V end lost 3 bases, the J end lost 4 bases, and 15 bases lay between the germline ends. This CDR3 comprises 15 residues. In germline, CDR1 is MDHEN, CDR2 SYDVKM.

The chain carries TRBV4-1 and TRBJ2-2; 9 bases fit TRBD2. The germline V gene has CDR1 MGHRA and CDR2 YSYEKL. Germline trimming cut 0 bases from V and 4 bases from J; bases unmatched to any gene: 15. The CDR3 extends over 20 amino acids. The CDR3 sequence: CASSQDLRVAGDRGTGELFF. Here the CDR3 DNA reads TGCGCCAGCAGCCAAGATCTGAGGGTAGCGGGAGATCGGGGCACCGGGGAGCTGTTTTTT.

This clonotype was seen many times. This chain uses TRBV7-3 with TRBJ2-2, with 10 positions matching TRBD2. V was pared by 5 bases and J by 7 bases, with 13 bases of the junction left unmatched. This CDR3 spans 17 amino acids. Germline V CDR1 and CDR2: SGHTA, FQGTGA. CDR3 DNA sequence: TGTGCCAGCAGCCCCCATATGAAGCGGGAGGGCGGCGGGGAGCTGTTTTTT. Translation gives CASSPHMKREGGGELFF.